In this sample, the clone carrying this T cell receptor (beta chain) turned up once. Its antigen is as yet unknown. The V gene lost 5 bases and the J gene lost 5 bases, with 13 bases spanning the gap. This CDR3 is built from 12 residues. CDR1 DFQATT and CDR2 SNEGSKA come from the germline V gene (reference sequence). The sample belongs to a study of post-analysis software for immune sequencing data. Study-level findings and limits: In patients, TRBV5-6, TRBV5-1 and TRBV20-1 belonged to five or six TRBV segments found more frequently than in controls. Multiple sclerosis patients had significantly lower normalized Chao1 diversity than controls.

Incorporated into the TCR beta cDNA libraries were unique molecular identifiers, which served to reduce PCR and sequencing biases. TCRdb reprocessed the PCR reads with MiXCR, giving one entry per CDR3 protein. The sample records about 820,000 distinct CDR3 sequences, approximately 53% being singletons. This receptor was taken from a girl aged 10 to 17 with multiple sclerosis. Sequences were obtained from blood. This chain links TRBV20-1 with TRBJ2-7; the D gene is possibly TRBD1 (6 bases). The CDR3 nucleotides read TGCAGTGCTCTGGACAGTATCGACGAGCAGTACTTC. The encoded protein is CSALDSIDEQYF.